This record covers a single T cell receptor (beta chain). Its antigen is not identified. The sample originates from a study of post-analysis software for immune sequencing data. On the study more broadly: As for disease course, relapsing-remitting, secondary progressive and progressive-relapsing multiple sclerosis were all included.

Study findings and constraints: Comparison with controls showed significantly lower normalized Chao1 diversity in multiple sclerosis patients. Five TRBV segments occurring more often in patients than controls included TRBV5-6, TRBV5-1 and TRBV20-1. With F measure, samples from one preparation batch clustered together strongly.

Unique molecular identifiers tagged the TCR beta cDNA libraries. Input amounts of 1 to 10 million T cells were used. These gave roughly 0.5 million cDNA molecules, so each molecule approximated one T cell. TCRdb recomputed calls from the PCR reads with MiXCR, one row per CDR3 protein. The table lists hundreds of thousands of distinct CDR3 sequences, approximately 59% of them singletons. The germline V gene encodes CDR1 SQVTM and CDR2 ANQGSEA. V was shortened by 7 bases and J by 2 bases, with 19 bases between the two germline ends. The length of the CDR3 is 15 residues. The chain links TRBV29-1 to TRBJ2-3; D tentatively reads TRBD1 or TRBD2 (7 bases each). This TCR came from a girl aged 2-10 years with multiple sclerosis. Sequenced input: blood. CDR3 amino acids: CSGQRQGGHTDTQYF. The CDR3 nucleotides read TGCAGCGGTCAACGACAGGGAGGGCACACAGATACGCAGTATTTT.